This note documents a single T cell receptor (beta chain) sequence. Its cognate antigen is unknown. This record belongs to a study of monozygotic twins with inflammatory bowel disease. Looked up from germline, CDR1 is SGHTA and CDR2 is FQGNSA. This CDR3 comprises 15 residues. Generation of cDNA took place in eight separate reactions per sample. TCRdb reprocessed the 5' RACE reads and reports one entry per CDR3 protein, with no DNA. The sample shows 300,000 to 400,000 distinct CDR3 sequences, and about 2.5% sits with its ten largest clones. Overall study results and limits: Support for any single strong IBD-associated signal or clonotype was not found. Patients received differing immunosuppressive treatments, which may have added variability to their repertoires. Lower TCRbeta diversity (inverse Simpson) was seen in IBD patients than in healthy co-twins.

This clonotype was obtained from a human donor with ulcerative colitis or Crohn's disease, or a healthy co-twin of an affected twin (not recorded which). Sequenced: blood. The chain carries TRBV7-2 and TRBJ2-6. The CDR3 here is CASSPVQSGANVLTF. Using reference TRBV7-2 and TRBJ2-6 for the parts outside the CDR3, the full variable domain is GAGVSQSPSNKVTEKGKDVELRCDPISGHTALYWYRQSLGQGLEFLIYFQGNSAPDKSGLPSDRFSAERTGGSVSTLTIQRTQQEDSAVYLCASSPVQSGANVLTFGAGSRLTVL.